Here is one T cell receptor beta chain with its context. This specimen belongs to a study of blood T cell repertoires in COVID-19. Across the study: Donors in the United States, Italy and Spain gave samples during acute or convalescent COVID-19. In each case, the material was cDNA or gDNA derived from T cells, B-cell-depleted T cells, or PBMCs.

Original methodology: The assay estimated nucleated cells by amplifying reference gene primers. Clones were read by immunoSEQ multiplex PCR, and TCRdb kept only the in-frame ones, dropping some. D and trimming come from the DNA, and the V and J calls and clone size come from that table. The table shows around 310,000 clones, with about 89% occurring only once. Between the trimmed V and J ends, which lost 6 bases and 2 bases, there was a span of 10 bases. Germline V lookup: CDR1 SGHAT, CDR2 FQNNGV. CDR3 size: 13 residues. This TCR derives from a woman aged 55-70 years with acute or convalescent COVID-19. Sequenced input: peripheral blood. This chain connects TRBV11-2 to TRBJ2-5; possibly TRBD1 for D (6 bases). For the CDR3, the DNA is TGTGCCAGCAGTGCACAGGGACAAGAGACCCAGTACTTC. Protein: CASSAQGQETQYF.